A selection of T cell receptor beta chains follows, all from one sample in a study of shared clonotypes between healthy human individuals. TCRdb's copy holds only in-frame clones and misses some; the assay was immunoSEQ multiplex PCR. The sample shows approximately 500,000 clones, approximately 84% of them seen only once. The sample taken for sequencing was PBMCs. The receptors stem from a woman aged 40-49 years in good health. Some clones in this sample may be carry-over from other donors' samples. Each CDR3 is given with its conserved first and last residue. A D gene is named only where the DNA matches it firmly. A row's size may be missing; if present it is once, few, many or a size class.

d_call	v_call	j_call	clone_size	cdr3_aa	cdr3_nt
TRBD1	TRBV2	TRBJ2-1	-	CASSEDRGFGEQFF	TGTGCCAGCAGTGAAGACAGGGGATTCGGTGAGCAGTTCTTC
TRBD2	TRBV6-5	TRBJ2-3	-	CASSQRERTDTQYF	TGTGCCAGCAGTCAGCGGGAGCGCACAGATACGCAGTATTTT
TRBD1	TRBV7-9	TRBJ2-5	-	CASSLGQTGGSETQYF	TGTGCCAGCAGCTTAGGGCAGACAGGGGGCTCGGAGACCCAGTACTTC
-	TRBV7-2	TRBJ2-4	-	CASSLSRGHDIQYF	TGTGCCAGCAGCTTATCACGGGGGCACGACATTCAGTACTTC
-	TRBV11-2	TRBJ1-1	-	CASSPLQGEAFF	TGTGCCAGCAGCCCCTTACAGGGAGAGGCTTTCTTT
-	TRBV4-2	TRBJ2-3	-	CASSQVGEAGDLSSTDTQYF	TGTGCCAGCAGCCAAGTAGGAGAAGCGGGCGACCTCTCTAGCACAGATACGCAGTATTTT
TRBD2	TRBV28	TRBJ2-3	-	CASSDFSGRAADTQYF	TGTGCCAGCAGTGACTTTAGCGGGAGGGCGGCAGATACGCAGTATTTT
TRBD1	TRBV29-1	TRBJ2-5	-	CSGRQGSQETQYF	TGCAGCGGGAGACAGGGGAGCCAAGAGACCCAGTACTTC
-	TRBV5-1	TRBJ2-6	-	CASSYNGDLLSGANVLTF	TGCGCCAGCAGCTACAACGGGGACTTGCTCTCTGGGGCCAACGTCCTGACTTTC
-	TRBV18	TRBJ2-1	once	CASSPGAGYEQFF	TGTGCCAGCTCACCAGGGGCAGGGTACGAGCAGTTCTTC
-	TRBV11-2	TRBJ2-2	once	CASSQGHPNTGELFF	TGTGCCAGCAGCCAGGGACATCCGAACACCGGGGAGCTGTTTTTT
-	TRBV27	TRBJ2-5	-	CASSLGTTGETQYF	TGTGCCAGCAGCCTCGGGACCACAGGGGAGACCCAGTACTTC
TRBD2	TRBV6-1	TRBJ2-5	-	CASSEGPVAGFQETQYF	TGTGCCAGCAGTGAAGGCCCAGTAGCGGGGTTCCAAGAGACCCAGTACTTC
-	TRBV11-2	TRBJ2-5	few	CASSPGGRWETQYF	TGTGCCAGCAGCCCTGGGGGGCGGTGGGAGACCCAGTACTTC
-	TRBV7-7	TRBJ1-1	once	CASSRLMNTEAFF	TGTGCTAGCAGCCGACTCATGAACACTGAAGCTTTCTTT
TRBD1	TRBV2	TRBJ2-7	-	CASDRDRNYEQYF	TGTGCCAGCGACCGGGACAGGAACTACGAGCAGTACTTC
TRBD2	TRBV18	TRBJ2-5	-	CASSLARGSETQYF	TGTGCCAGCTCCTTGGCACGCGGGAGTGAGACCCAGTACTTC
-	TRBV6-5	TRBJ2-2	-	CAGIQGNTGELFF	TGTGCCGGAATACAGGGTAACACCGGGGAGCTGTTTTTT
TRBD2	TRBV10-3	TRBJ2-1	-	CAISRGSGDYEQFF	TGTGCCATCAGTCGCGGGAGCGGTGACTATGAGCAGTTCTTC
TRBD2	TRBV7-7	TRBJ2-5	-	CASSLGLAGGGETQYF	TGTGCCAGCAGCCTTGGACTAGCGGGAGGTGGGGAGACCCAGTACTTC
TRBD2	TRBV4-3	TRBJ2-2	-	CASSQDLAGGLATGELFF	TGCGCCAGCAGCCAAGATCTCGCGGGAGGCCTGGCGACCGGGGAGCTGTTTTTT
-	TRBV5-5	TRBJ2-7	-	CASSLAGRPYEQYF	TGTGCCAGCAGCTTGGCGGGCCGGCCCTACGAGCAGTACTTC
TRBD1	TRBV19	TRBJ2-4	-	CASRATGGFAKNIQYF	TGTGCCAGTAGGGCGACAGGGGGATTTGCCAAAAACATTCAGTACTTC
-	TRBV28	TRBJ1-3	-	CASIGSGNTIYF	TGTGCCAGCATCGGATCTGGAAACACCATATATTTT
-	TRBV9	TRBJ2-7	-	CASSVDILSYEQYF	TGTGCCAGCAGCGTAGACATCCTCTCCTACGAGCAGTACTTC
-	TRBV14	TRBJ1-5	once	CASSQDQGQPQHF	TGTGCCAGCAGCCAAGATCAGGGTCAGCCCCAGCATTTT
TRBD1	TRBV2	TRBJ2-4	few	CASRTGVGSKNIQYF	TGTGCCAGCAGGACAGGGGTTGGGAGCAAAAACATTCAGTACTTC
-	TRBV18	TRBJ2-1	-	CASSPQDSSSYNEQFF	TGTGCCAGCTCACCCCAGGACAGCAGCTCCTACAATGAGCAGTTCTTC
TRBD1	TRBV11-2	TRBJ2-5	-	CASSPWTGGDQETQYF	TGTGCCAGCAGCCCATGGACAGGGGGCGACCAAGAGACCCAGTACTTC
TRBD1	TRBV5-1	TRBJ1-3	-	CASSPRTGSSGNTIYF	TGCGCCAGCAGCCCTCGGACAGGGAGTTCTGGAAACACCATATATTTT
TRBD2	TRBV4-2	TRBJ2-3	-	CASSQGFAAGVGTDTQYF	TGTGCCAGCAGCCAAGGGTTTGCAGCGGGAGTCGGCACAGATACGCAGTATTTT
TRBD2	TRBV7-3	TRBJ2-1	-	CASSPGAGGPHEQFF	TGTGCCAGCAGCCCCGGCGCGGGAGGGCCTCATGAGCAGTTCTTC
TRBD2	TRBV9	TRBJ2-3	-	CASSVGFGSGSADTQYF	TGTGCCAGCAGCGTGGGGTTCGGGAGCGGGAGTGCAGATACGCAGTATTTT
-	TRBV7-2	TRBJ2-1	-	CASSFPRGSYNEQFF	TGTGCCAGCAGCTTTCCCAGAGGTTCCTACAATGAGCAGTTCTTC
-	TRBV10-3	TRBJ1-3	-	CAISESWVSGNTIYF	TGTGCCATCAGTGAGTCCTGGGTTTCGGGAAACACCATATATTTT
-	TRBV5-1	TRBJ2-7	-	CASSLSGYEQYF	TGCGCCAGCAGCTTGTCAGGCTACGAGCAGTACTTC
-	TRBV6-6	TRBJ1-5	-	CASSYGGFGNQPQHF	TGTGCCAGCAGTTACGGAGGGTTTGGCAATCAGCCCCAGCATTTT
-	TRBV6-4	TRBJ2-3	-	CASSLSQGTDTQYF	TGTGCCAGCTCCCTGTCCCAGGGCACAGATACGCAGTATTTT
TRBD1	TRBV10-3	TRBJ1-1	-	CAITQTGEGTEAFF	TGTGCCATCACCCAGACAGGGGAAGGGACTGAAGCTTTCTTT
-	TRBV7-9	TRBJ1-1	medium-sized	CASSSVDTEAFF	TGTGCCAGCAGCTCTGTCGACACTGAAGCTTTCTTT
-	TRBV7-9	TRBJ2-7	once	CASRDTTGEARGTYEQYF	TGTGCCAGCAGAGATACTACAGGGGAGGCGAGAGGAACCTACGAGCAGTACTTC
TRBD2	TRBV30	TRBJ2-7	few	CAWSGGGNEQYF	TGTGCCTGGAGTGGGGGAGGGAACGAGCAGTACTTC
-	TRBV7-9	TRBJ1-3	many	CASSLGYSGDTIYF	TGTGCCAGCAGCTTAGGTTACTCTGGAGACACCATATATTTT
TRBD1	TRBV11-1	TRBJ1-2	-	CASSHRGLGYGYTF	TGTGCCAGCAGCCACAGGGGGCTTGGCTATGGCTACACCTTC
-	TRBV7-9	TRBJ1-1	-	CASSLEGRTEAFF	TGTGCCAGCAGCTTAGAGGGGAGGACTGAAGCTTTCTTT
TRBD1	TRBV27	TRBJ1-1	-	CASSLDRGNTEAFF	TGTGCCAGCAGTTTAGACAGGGGGAACACTGAAGCTTTCTTT